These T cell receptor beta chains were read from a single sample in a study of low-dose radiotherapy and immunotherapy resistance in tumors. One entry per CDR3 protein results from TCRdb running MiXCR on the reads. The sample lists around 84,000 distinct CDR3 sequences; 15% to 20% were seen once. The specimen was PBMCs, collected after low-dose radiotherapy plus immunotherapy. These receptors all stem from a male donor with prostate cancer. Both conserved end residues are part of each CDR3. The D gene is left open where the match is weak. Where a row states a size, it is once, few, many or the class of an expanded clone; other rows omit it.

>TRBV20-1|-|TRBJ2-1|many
TGCAGTGCTAGAGACCAACCCTACAATGAGCAGTTCTTC
CSARDQPYNEQFF
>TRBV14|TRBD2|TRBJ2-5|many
TGTGCCAGCAGCCAAGGGACTAGCGGGAGGGCAGAGACCCAGTACTTC
CASSQGTSGRAETQYF
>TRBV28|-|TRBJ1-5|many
TGTGCCAGCAGCACAGCCACCGGATATCAGCCCCAGCATTTT
CASSTATGYQPQHF
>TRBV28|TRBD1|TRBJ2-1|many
TGTGCCAGCAGTCTAAGGACAGGGGGCGGTGAGCAGTTCTTC
CASSLRTGGGEQFF
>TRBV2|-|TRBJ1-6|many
TGTGCCAGCAGTGAGAACGACAAATATTCACCCCTCCACTTT
CASSENDKYSPLHF
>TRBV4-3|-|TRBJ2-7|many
TGCGCCAGCAGCCAAGGGGCCAGGGGCTCCTACGAGCAGTACTTC
CASSQGARGSYEQYF
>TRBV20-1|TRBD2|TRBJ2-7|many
TGCAGTGCGATAACTAGCGGGAGTGTCTACGAGCAGTACTTC
CSAITSGSVYEQYF
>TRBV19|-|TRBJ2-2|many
TGTGCCAGTAGGCCTCTAGGCGCCCGGAACACCGGGGAGCTGTTTTTT
CASRPLGARNTGELFF
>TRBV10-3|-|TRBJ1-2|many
TGTGCCATCTCTGCTGGTCGAGACGGCTACACCTTC
CAISAGRDGYTF
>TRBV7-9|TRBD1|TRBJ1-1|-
TGTGCCAGCAGACCAACAGGGGGTCGGACTGAAGCTTTCTTT
CASRPTGGRTEAFF
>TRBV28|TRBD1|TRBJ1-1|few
TGTGCCAGTTCGGCGACAGGGGGGTTGGACACTGAAGCTTTCTTT
CASSATGGLDTEAFF
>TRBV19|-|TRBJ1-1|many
TGTGCCAGTAGTAAGGGGAGTGCAGGGGCGAAAACTGAAGCTTTCTTT
CASSKGSAGAKTEAFF
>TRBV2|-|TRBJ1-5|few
TGTGCCAGCAGTGACACGGGGGTCCTCAATCAGCCCCAGCATTTT
CASSDTGVLNQPQHF
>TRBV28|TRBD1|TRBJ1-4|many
TGTGCCAGCAGTTTACCCGGGACAGCCTCGAGAGAAAAACTGTTTTTT
CASSLPGTASREKLFF
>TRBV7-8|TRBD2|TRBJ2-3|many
TGTGCCTCGCGACTAGCCACAGATACGCAGTATTTT
CASRLATDTQYF
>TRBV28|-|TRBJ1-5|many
TGTGCCAGCAGTTCCGGTTGGCAGTTTCAGCCCCAGCATTTT
CASSSGWQFQPQHF
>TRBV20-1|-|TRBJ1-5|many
TGCAGTGCTAGTGAGGGTGATCAGCCCCAGCATTTT
CSASEGDQPQHF
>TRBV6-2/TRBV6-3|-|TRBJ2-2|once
TGTGCCAGCAGTTACCCGTCCCTACAGGGAGCTAACACCGGGGAGCTGTTTTTT
CASSYPSLQGANTGELFF
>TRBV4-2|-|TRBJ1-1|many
TGTGCCAGCAGCCTACCTAGGGGGGACACTGAAGCTTTCTTT
CASSLPRGDTEAFF
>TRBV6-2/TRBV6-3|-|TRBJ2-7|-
TGTGCCAGCAGTTACCCCGCAGTCTCCGAGCAGTACTTC
CASSYPAVSEQYF
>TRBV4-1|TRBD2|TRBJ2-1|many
TGCGCCAGCAGCCAAGAGAGGGCTAGCGGGACCTACAATGAGCAGTTCTTC
CASSQERASGTYNEQFF
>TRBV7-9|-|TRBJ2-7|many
TGTGCCAGCAGCTCGGATTTTGGACCCACCTACGAGCAGTACTTC
CASSSDFGPTYEQYF
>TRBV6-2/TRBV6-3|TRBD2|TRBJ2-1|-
TGTGCCAGCAGGGAGTTAGCGGGGCCTTCCTACAATGAGCAGTTCTTC
CASRELAGPSYNEQFF
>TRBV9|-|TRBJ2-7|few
TGTGCCAGCAGCGTTGACAGGTACTCCTACGAGCAGTACTTC
CASSVDRYSYEQYF
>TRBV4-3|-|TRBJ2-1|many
TGCGCCAGCAGCCAAGACACCGTGGGTAGCTCCTACAATGAGCAGTTCTTC
CASSQDTVGSSYNEQFF
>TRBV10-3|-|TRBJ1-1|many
TGTGCCATCAGCCGGGGGGGGGAGACTGAAGCTTTCTTT
CAISRGGETEAFF
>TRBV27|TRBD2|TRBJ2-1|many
TGTGCCAGCAGTACCGTCGGCGGGAGCTATAATGAGCAGTTCTTC
CASSTVGGSYNEQFF
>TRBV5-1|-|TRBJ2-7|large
TGCGCCAGCAGCACGAAGACAGGGATGACTAGCGAAGGGTTCCGCGAGCAGTACTTC
CASSTKTGMTSEGFREQYF
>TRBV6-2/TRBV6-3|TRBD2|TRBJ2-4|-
TGTGCCAGCAGTTACAGACTAGCGGGAGAAGACATTCAGTACTTC
CASSYRLAGEDIQYF
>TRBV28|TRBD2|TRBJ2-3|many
TGTGCCAGCAGGCTAAGGGAGGGAGGCACAGATACGCAGTATTTT
CASRLREGGTDTQYF
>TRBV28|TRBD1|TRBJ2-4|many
TGTGCCAGCAGTTTAGTCCGACAGGGGCTAGCCAAAAACATTCAGTACTTC
CASSLVRQGLAKNIQYF
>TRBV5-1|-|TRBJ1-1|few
TGCGCCAGCAAGGCGGCGAACACTGAAGCTTTCTTT
CASKAANTEAFF
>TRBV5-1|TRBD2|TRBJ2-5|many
TGCGCCAGCAGCAAAGGACTAGCGGGAGGGCCCGGCCAAGAGACCCAGTACTTC
CASSKGLAGGPGQETQYF
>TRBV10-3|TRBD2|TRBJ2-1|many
TGTGCCATCAGCCCTGGCGCTAGCGGGAGCTACAATGAGCAGTTCTTC
CAISPGASGSYNEQFF
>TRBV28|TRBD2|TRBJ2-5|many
TGTGCCAGCAGTTTAGCGTCTAGCGGGTACCAAGAGACCCAGTACTTC
CASSLASSGYQETQYF
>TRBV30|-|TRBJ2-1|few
TGTGCCTGGAGTGTTTCCAACTACAATGAGCAGTTCTTC
CAWSVSNYNEQFF
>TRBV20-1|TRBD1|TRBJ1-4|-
TGCAGTTCTAGATCTTCACCGGGACAGGGTACTAATGAAAAACTGTTTTTT
CSSRSSPGQGTNEKLFF
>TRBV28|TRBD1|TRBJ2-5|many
TGTGCCAGCTCCCAACAGGGGGCGGAGACCCAGTACTTC
CASSQQGAETQYF
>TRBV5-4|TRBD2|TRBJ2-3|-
TGTGCCAGCAGCTTGGCCACGGGAGGGAGCACAGATACGCAGTATTTT
CASSLATGGSTDTQYF
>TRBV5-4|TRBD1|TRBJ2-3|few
TGTGCCAGCAGCTCAGGCCGGACAGGGGAGGGGGATACGCAGTATTTT
CASSSGRTGEGDTQYF
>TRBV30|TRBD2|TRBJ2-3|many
TGTGCCTGGAGCGACGGGAGGTCCTTGCGGGCAGATACGCAGTATTTT
CAWSDGRSLRADTQYF
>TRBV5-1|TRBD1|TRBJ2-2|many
TGCGCCAGCAGTTCGGGAACAGGGGTTTTCACCGGGGAGCTGTTTTTT
CASSSGTGVFTGELFF
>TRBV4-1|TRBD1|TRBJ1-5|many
TGCGCCAGCAGCCAGGAAGTTACAGGGGACCAGCCCCAGCATTTT
CASSQEVTGDQPQHF
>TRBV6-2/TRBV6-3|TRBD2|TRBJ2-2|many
TGTGCCAGCAGTTCGACTAGCGGGAGCACCGGGGAGCTGTTTTTT
CASSSTSGSTGELFF
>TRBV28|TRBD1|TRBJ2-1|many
TGTGCCAGCAGTAAGGGACAGGAGCGGTTCTTC
CASSKGQERFF
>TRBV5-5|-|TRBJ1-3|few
TGTGCCAGCAGCCCCCAAGGTGGCAGGGCTGGAAACACCATATATTTT
CASSPQGGRAGNTIYF